A selection of T cell receptor beta chains follows, all from one sample in a study of siplizumab effects on memory and regulatory T cells. Clones were sequenced by immunoSEQ multiplex PCR, and TCRdb holds only the in-frame ones, with some missing. The sample shows approximately 110,000 clones, about 91% of them seen only once. The sample comprised Tregs sorted from blood. The receptor source for this set is a human donor in good health. The conserved cysteine and the conserved F or W are not part of the CDR3 here.

v_call	j_call	cdr3_aa
TRBV6-5	TRBJ1-2	ASSYGGGAGGYT
TRBV12-5	TRBJ2-1	ASGLGEGREQF
TRBV2	TRBJ1-4	ASNYRGTEKLF
TRBV2	TRBJ2-7	ASSEGTGRYEQY
TRBV7-9	TRBJ1-4	ASSLTGGNEKLF
TRBV14	TRBJ1-2	ASSQNRGAGYT
TRBV7-9	TRBJ2-1	ASSLRAGGTNGEQF
TRBV1	TRBJ2-3	TSSQGRTSGREDTQY
TRBV2	TRBJ2-1	ASSEAPVFSSSYNEQF
TRBV6-1	TRBJ2-7	ASSDFVSTAQEEQY
TRBV6-1	TRBJ1-5	ASRDRSGQPQH